This T cell receptor (beta chain) comes out of a study of cytomegalovirus exposure and HLA in healthy donors. Overall study results and limits: Segments of the TCR beta V type were, in most cases, productive about 87% or about 30% of the time in an earlier analysis. Rarity marked most TCR sequences, yet some public TCRs occurred in many donors. Common viral pathogens seemed, in a later analysis, to connect with several of the most significant clusters. Further analysis, carried out later, found HLA-associated TCR beta chains more clonally expanded than equally common other chains.

Trimming removed 5 bases from V and 4 bases from J, with 11 bases in between. The CDR3 covers 14 residues. From germline, CDR1 is LNHDA and CDR2 SQIVND (reference sequence). It was with 60 Vbeta and 13 Jbeta primers that the PCR ran. Sequencing used immunoSEQ multiplex PCR; TCRdb keeps in-frame clones, though not all of them. The profile shows 150,000 to 200,000 clones, about 84% of them singletons. As for this clone: Its cognate antigen is unknown.

Sequencing used PBMCs. The chain combines TRBV19 with TRBJ2-2; the D gene is possibly TRBD2 (5 bases). This receptor was obtained from a man in his late teens or twenties in good health and CMV-seronegative. As DNA, the CDR3 is TGTGCCAGTAGTGACTACCTATCCACCGGGGAGCTGTTTTTT. Translated, it gives CASSDYLSTGELFF.